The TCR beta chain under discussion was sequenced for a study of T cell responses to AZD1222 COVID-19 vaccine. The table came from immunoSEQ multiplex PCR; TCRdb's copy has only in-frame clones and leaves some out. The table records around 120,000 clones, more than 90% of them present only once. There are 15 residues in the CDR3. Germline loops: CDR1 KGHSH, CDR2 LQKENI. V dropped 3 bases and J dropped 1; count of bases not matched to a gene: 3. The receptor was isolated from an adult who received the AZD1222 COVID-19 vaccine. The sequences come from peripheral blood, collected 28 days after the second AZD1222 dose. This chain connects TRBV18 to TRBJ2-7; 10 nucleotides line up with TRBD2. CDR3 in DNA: TGTGCCAGCTCACCTAGCGGGGGGCTTTCCTACGAGCAGTACTTC. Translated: CASSPSGGLSYEQYF.